These 17 T cell receptor beta chains share one sample of origin, sequenced in a study of a mutant IDH1 vaccine in newly diagnosed glioma. The time point is: week 35, safety follow-up. The content of each vaccine dose was 300 ug of mutant IDH1 20-mer peptide, and topical imiquimod accompanied it. The data were produced by immunoSEQ multiplex PCR, yet TCRdb's version contains in-frame clones alone and is incomplete. The sample carries about 74,000 clones, around 87% recorded once. These receptors' antigens are unknown. Material: PBMCs, obtained from a glioma patient whose treatment included an IDH1 peptide vaccine. These receptors were collected from a man aged 25 to 45 with glioma.

J is TRBJ2-3 and V is TRBV7-8; D may be TRBD2 (5 bases). Germline loops: CDR1 SGHVS, CDR2 FQNEAQ. The CDR3 consists of 18 residues. Trimming left V 2 bases short and J 4 bases short, with 22 bases between. The CDR3: CASSLSPKSLVEADTQYF. The CDR3, as DNA: TGTGCCAGCAGCTTATCTCCAAAGAGTCTGGTGGAGGCAGATACGCAGTATTTT.

The V and J genes are TRBV14 and TRBJ2-6; TRBD1 matches 8 bases. Germline trimming cut 4 bases from V and 0 bases from J; bases unmatched to any gene: 11. The length of the CDR3 is 19 residues. CDR1 and CDR2 (germline): SGHDN, FVKESK. For the CDR3, the DNA is TGTGCCAGCAGCCGACATAACAGGGGGTCCGTCTCTGGGGCCAACGTCCTGACTTTC. Translated: CASSRHNRGSVSGANVLTF.

This rearrangement joins TRBV7-6 to TRBJ2-1; 8 bases are shared with TRBD1. Germline V gene data show CDR1 as SGHVS and CDR2 as FNYEAQ. This CDR3 spans 16 amino acids. J was trimmed by 8 bases and V by 5 bases; bases with no gene match: 14. The CDR3 nucleotides read TGTGCCAGCAGCCCCAAAGGAGTCGACAGGGGCTATGAGCAGTTCTTC. It codes for CASSPKGVDRGYEQFF.

This clone was counted once. J is TRBJ2-1 and V is TRBV27, with 10 bases matching TRBD1. The CDR3 sequence is 15 residues long. Germline V gene lookup returns CDR1 MNHEY and CDR2 SMNVEV (reference sequence). V lost 3 bases to trimming and J lost 6 bases; unmatched junction nucleotides: 5. The DNA for the CDR3 is TGTGCCAGCAGTTTTACCGGGACAGGGGTCAATGAGCAGTTCTTC. Its protein product is CASSFTGTGVNEQFF.

The chain recombines TRBV29-1 with TRBJ1-3; D is unresolved. There are 11 residues in the CDR3. The V end was cut by 5 bases, the J end by 3 bases, with 5 bases between. Germline values: CDR1 SQVTM, CDR2 ANQGSEA. CDR3 region: CSVSSGNTIYF. CDR3 nucleotides: TGCAGCGTTTCAAGTGGAAACACCATATATTTT. Using reference TRBV29-1 and TRBJ1-3 for the parts outside the CDR3, the full variable domain is SAVISQKPSRDICQRGTSLTIQCQVDSQVTMMFWYRQQPGQSLTLIATANQGSEATYESGFVIDKFPISRPNLTFSTLTVSNMSPEDSSIYLCSVSSGNTIYFGEGSWLTVV.

V gene TRBV4-1 combines with J gene TRBJ2-1; D ambiguous. The CDR3 consists of 13 residues. Germline values: CDR1 MGHRA, CDR2 YSYEKL. With 3 bases removed from V and 3 bases from J, the gap between germline ends came to 6 bases. The CDR3 loop is CASSQSSYNEQFF. Written as DNA, the CDR3 is TGCGCCAGCAGCCAGTCTAGCTACAATGAGCAGTTCTTC.

The chain employs TRBV19 and TRBJ1-5; D ambiguous. Germline V gives CDR1 LNHDA, CDR2 SQIVND (reference sequence). V was clipped by 5 bases and J by 3 bases, with 11 bases between them. The CDR3 has 14 amino acids. CDR3 protein: CASSYGRINQPQHF. CDR3 sequence (DNA): TGTGCCAGTAGTTATGGACGGATCAATCAGCCCCAGCATTTT. Full variable domain (remainder filled in from reference TRBV19 and TRBJ1-5): DGGITQSPKYLFRKEGQNVTLSCEQNLNHDAMYWYRQDPGQGLRLIYYSQIVNDFQKGDIAEGYSVSREKKESFPLTVTSAQKNPTAFYLCASSYGRINQPQHFGDGTRLSIL.

The chain uses TRBV28 and TRBJ2-1; D gene uncertain. CDR1 is MDHEN and CDR2 is SYDVKM in the germline V gene. There are 12 residues in the CDR3. CDR3 sequence reads: CATGRTYNEQFF. The DNA of the CDR3 is TGTGCTACGGGCAGAACCTACAATGAGCAGTTCTTC. Looking up the rest from reference TRBV28 and TRBJ2-1 gives the full variable domain: DVKVTQSSRYLVKRTGEKVFLECVQDMDHENMFWYRQDPGLGLRLIYFSYDVKMKEKGDIPEGYSVSREKKERFSLILESASTNQTSMYLCATGRTYNEQFFGPGTRLTVL.

The chain joins TRBV18 to TRBJ1-1; TRBD1 matches 7 bases. V lost 2 bases and J lost 5; bases outside the gene matches: 5. Germline CDR1 KGHSH, CDR2 LQKENI. CDR3 size: 14 residues. CDR3 amino acids: CASSPSEQGTEAFF. The CDR3 coding sequence is TGTGCCAGCTCACCATCCGAACAGGGGACTGAAGCTTTCTTT.

The chain uses TRBV9 and TRBJ1-1; possible D gene TRBD1, 6 bases. V lost 0 bases to trimming and J lost 3 bases, with 12 bases between them. The V gene's germline CDR1 is SGDLS and CDR2 YYNGEE. The CDR3 is made up of 15 amino acids. The CDR3 sequence is CASSVEWGADTEAFF. The CDR3 DNA sequence: TGTGCCAGCAGCGTAGAGTGGGGGGCGGACACTGAAGCTTTCTTT. The variable domain in full, with the rest retrieved from reference TRBV9 and TRBJ1-1, is DSGVTQTPKHLITATGQRVTLRCSPRSGDLSVYWYQQSLDQGLQFLIQYYNGEERAKGNILERFSAQQFPDLHSELNLSSLELGDSALYFCASSVEWGADTEAFFGQGTRLTVV.

V is TRBV7-2 and J is TRBJ1-4; 7 bases are a match to TRBD1. This CDR3 comprises 14 residues. After removal of 5 bases from V and 2 bases from J, the junction contained 2 bases not matched to a gene. CDR1 and CDR2 (germline): SGHTA, FQGNSA. The CDR3 loop is CASSRGQTNEKLFF. Here the CDR3 DNA reads TGTGCCAGCAGCCGGGGACAGACTAATGAAAAACTGTTTTTT.

The rearrangement joins TRBV7-3 to TRBJ2-1; 8 nucleotides match TRBD2. The trim removed 8 bases at V and 2 bases at J, leaving 8 bases unmatched. The CDR3 contains 15 residues. Germline V gives CDR1 SGHTA, CDR2 FQGTGA. CDR3 sequence reads: CASGPSGPPYNEQFF. The CDR3 nucleotides are TGTGCCAGCGGTCCTAGCGGGCCTCCCTACAATGAGCAGTTCTTC.

This rearrangement joins TRBV30 to TRBJ1-2, with 11 bases identical to TRBD1. The germline V gene encodes CDR1 GTSNPN and CDR2 SVGIG (reference sequence). The CDR3 is 15 residues long. Losses at the gene ends were 4 bases for V and 7 bases for J; bases not matched to a gene: 11. The CDR3 protein is CAWNQRPGQGVGYTF. CDR3 DNA sequence: TGTGCCTGGAATCAAAGACCGGGACAGGGGGTTGGCTACACCTTC.

The chain couples TRBV4-1 to TRBJ1-1; D not resolved. Germline V gene data show CDR1 as MGHRA and CDR2 as YSYEKL. Trimming left V 3 bases short and J 6 bases short, with 11 bases between. The CDR3 runs 13 residues. The chain's CDR3 is CASSQGSDSEAFF. The CDR3 bases are TGCGCCAGCAGCCAGGGATCGGACTCTGAAGCTTTCTTT.

This clone was seen a few times. V is TRBV4-2 and J is TRBJ1-1, with TRBD1 as a possible D gene (6 bases). The CDR3 has 14 residues. Looked up from germline, CDR1 is LGHNA and CDR2 is YNFKEQ. V gave up 5 bases and J gave up 6 bases, with 16 bases separating them. CDR3: CASSVRDTYPEAFF. DNA for the CDR3: TGTGCCAGCAGCGTACGGGACACGTATCCTGAAGCTTTCTTT.

This chain joins TRBV19 and TRBJ1-2, with 8 bases identical to TRBD1. The germline gives CDR1 LNHDA, CDR2 SQIVND (reference sequence). This CDR3 contains 17 residues. Losses at the gene ends were 6 bases for V and 6 bases for J; bases not matched to a gene: 18. The DNA for the CDR3 is TGTGCCAGTAGGGAGTTGGGTCAGGGGGCGCGAAGGAATGGCTACACCTTC. Protein sequence: CASRELGQGARRNGYTF.

This clone was counted only a few times. The chain uses TRBV9 and TRBJ1-1, with D perhaps matching TRBD1 (5 bases). The CDR3 runs to 15 residues. The ends were cut back, 0 bases at V and 7 bases at J, with 16 bases in the middle. Germline V gene sequence: CDR1 SGDLS, CDR2 YYNGEE. The CDR3, as DNA: TGTGCCAGCAGCGTAGTTGGACAACCCGAAGATGAAGCTTTCTTT. Its translation is CASSVVGQPEDEAFF.